Listed below are T cell receptor beta chains from one sample, sequenced in a study of cytomegalovirus exposure and HLA in healthy donors. Clones were read by immunoSEQ multiplex PCR, and TCRdb kept only the in-frame ones, dropping some. The table includes 170,000 or so clones, 80% detected once. The sequenced sample was PBMCs. These receptors all come from a boy younger than 18 in good health and CMV-seronegative. CDR3s include the opening cysteine and the closing phenylalanine or tryptophan. Each record gives: V gene, clone size, D gene, J gene, CDR3 protein, CDR3 DNA. D genes are given only for firm matches. Rows give clone size only sometimes, using once, few, many, or a class for an expanded clone.

>TRBV6-1|.|TRBD2|TRBJ2-3
CASNPLGGKPDTQYF
TGTGCCAGCAACCCCCTGGGAGGGAAACCAGATACGCAGTATTTT
>TRBV6-1|.|TRBD1|TRBJ2-1
CASSEGTGGIDEQFF
TGTGCCAGCAGTGAAGGGACAGGGGGTATCGATGAGCAGTTCTTC
>TRBV29-1|.|.|TRBJ1-2
CSVEVLLGGDYGYTF
TGCAGCGTTGAGGTATTACTAGGGGGGGACTATGGCTACACCTTC
>TRBV9|.|.|TRBJ1-1
CASSVVGGNTEAFF
TGTGCCAGCAGCGTAGTTGGCGGGAACACTGAAGCTTTCTTT
>TRBV4-3|.|.|TRBJ1-1
CASSQEFSRVNTEAFF
TGCGCCAGCAGCCAAGAATTTAGCAGGGTGAACACTGAAGCTTTCTTT
>TRBV14|.|TRBD1|TRBJ1-1
CASSRGQHMNTEAFF
TGTGCCAGCAGCCGGGGACAGCACATGAACACTGAAGCTTTCTTT
>TRBV27|once|.|TRBJ2-7
CASSQTSPDEQYF
TGTGCCAGCAGCCAAACCTCCCCGGACGAGCAGTACTTC
>TRBV9|.|.|TRBJ1-2
CASSVDAGPNYGYTF
TGTGCCAGCAGCGTAGACGCCGGTCCTAACTATGGCTACACCTTC
>TRBV7-3|.|TRBD1|TRBJ2-1
CASSSTGSSYNEQFF
TGTGCCAGCAGCTCGACAGGGAGCTCCTACAATGAGCAGTTCTTC
>TRBV5-6|few|.|TRBJ1-2
CASSLVRLSYGYTF
TGTGCCAGCAGCTTGGTTCGTCTGAGCTATGGCTACACCTTC
>TRBV2|.|.|TRBJ1-5
CASSGQALGAQHF
TGTGCCAGCAGTGGACAGGCCCTTGGGGCCCAGCATTTT
>TRBV19|.|.|TRBJ1-5
CATDTGWNQPQHF
TGTGCTACGGATACAGGGTGGAATCAGCCCCAGCATTTT
>TRBV18|.|.|TRBJ1-4
CASSQYRNEKLFF
TGTGCCAGCTCACAATACAGGAATGAAAAACTGTTTTTT
>TRBV5-8|.|TRBD1|TRBJ2-4
CASSLGQGNIQYF
TGTGCCAGCAGCTTAGGACAGGGAAACATTCAGTACTTC
>TRBV13|once|TRBD1|TRBJ2-7
CASSPKQGASEQYF
TGTGCCAGCAGCCCGAAACAGGGGGCGTCCGAGCAGTACTTC
>TRBV19|.|.|TRBJ1-2
CASSTLEYSGVYGYTF
TGTGCCAGTAGTACCCTAGAATACTCGGGGGTCTATGGCTACACCTTC
>TRBV30|.|TRBD1|TRBJ2-1
CAWSRKGQVIEALGNEQFF
TGTGCCTGGAGTCGGAAGGGACAGGTAATCGAGGCCCTAGGGAATGAGCAGTTCTTC
>TRBV9|few|TRBD2|TRBJ2-7
CASSVTSGTVEQYF
TGTGCCAGCAGCGTGACTAGCGGGACGGTCGAGCAGTACTTC
>TRBV28|.|.|TRBJ1-1
CASSFDAGLEAFF
TGTGCCAGCAGTTTTGATGCGGGGCTTGAAGCTTTCTTT
>TRBV28|.|.|TRBJ1-3
CASSRSGVTGNTIYF
TGTGCCAGCAGTAGGTCAGGGGTGACTGGAAACACCATATATTTT
>TRBV11-2|.|TRBD1|TRBJ1-1
CASSSKSGGEEAFF
TGTGCCAGCAGCTCCAAGTCAGGGGGCGAAGAAGCTTTCTTT
>TRBV27|.|.|TRBJ1-1
CASSSPTGSPGNTEAFF
TGTGCCAGCAGCTCGCCTACAGGGAGTCCTGGGAACACTGAAGCTTTCTTT
>TRBV15|.|.|TRBJ2-3
CATSRESPRGDTQYF
TGTGCCACCAGCAGGGAGAGCCCTCGGGGAGATACGCAGTATTTT
>TRBV4-3|once|.|TRBJ1-6
CASSQAGRGNSPLHF
TGCGCCAGCAGCCAAGCCGGGAGAGGTAATTCACCCCTCCACTTT
>TRBV7-2|few|.|TRBJ1-1
CASSPSTGNTEAFF
TGTGCCAGCAGCCCGTCTACAGGGAACACTGAAGCTTTCTTT
>TRBV5-4|.|.|TRBJ1-1
CASSRLGGPNTEAFF
TGTGCCAGCAGCCGCCTCGGCGGGCCGAACACTGAAGCTTTCTTT
>TRBV18|few|.|TRBJ1-1
CASSPGAIMNTEAFF
TGTGCCAGCTCACCTGGAGCGATCATGAACACTGAAGCTTTCTTT
>TRBV18|.|.|TRBJ2-3
CASSPGHHGDTQYF
TGTGCCAGCTCACCGGGACACCACGGGGATACGCAGTATTTT
>TRBV15|.|TRBD1|TRBJ1-4
CATSRVGQGETNEKLFF
TGTGCCACCAGCAGAGTAGGGCAGGGGGAGACTAATGAAAAACTGTTTTTT
>TRBV29-1|.|.|TRBJ1-1
CSVLMPMNTEAFF
TGCAGCGTTCTAATGCCTATGAACACTGAAGCTTTCTTT
>TRBV2|.|.|TRBJ2-1
CASSEDARRTYNEQFF
TGTGCCAGCAGTGAAGACGCGCGGAGAACCTACAATGAGCAGTTCTTC
>TRBV7-9|.|TRBD1|TRBJ1-1
CASSPPQGGNTEAFF
TGTGCCAGCAGCCCCCCTCAGGGGGGGAACACTGAAGCTTTCTTT
>TRBV10-3|once|.|TRBJ1-5
CAISESSGGWGDQPQHF
TGTGCCATCAGTGAGTCCTCGGGAGGATGGGGCGATCAGCCCCAGCATTTT
>TRBV5-4|.|.|TRBJ2-7
CASSAEVGAYEQYF
TGTGCCAGCAGCGCAGAGGTGGGGGCGTACGAGCAGTACTTC
>TRBV19|.|TRBD2|TRBJ2-1
CASQTRVVAGEHEQFF
TGTGCCAGCCAAACCCGAGTGGTAGCGGGAGAACATGAGCAGTTCTTC
>TRBV11-1|once|TRBD2|TRBJ2-7
CASSPIAGRSSYEQYF
TGTGCCAGCAGCCCAATAGCGGGCCGGAGCTCCTACGAGCAGTACTTC
>TRBV14|.|TRBD1|TRBJ1-6
CASSRGQGGSPLHF
TGTGCCAGCAGCCGGGGACAGGGAGGTTCACCCCTCCACTTT
>TRBV2|.|.|TRBJ2-3
CASRSSEGTDTQYF
TGTGCCAGCAGATCTAGCGAGGGCACAGATACGCAGTATTTT